The present T cell receptor beta chain was sequenced within a study of blood T cell repertoires in COVID-19. Study in general: The United States, Italy and Spain were the sources of the acute and convalescent COVID-19 samples. PBMCs, B-cell-depleted T cells, or T cells provided the cDNA or gDNA that made up the material.

Under the authors' procedure: For nucleated cells, counts were estimated from reference gene primer amplification. Clones were read by immunoSEQ multiplex PCR, and TCRdb kept only the in-frame ones, dropping some. The D gene and trimming were derived from the DNA, and the V and J assignments and clone size from that table. The table has approximately 110,000 clones, less than 80% seen once. The sequencing input was peripheral blood. This receptor was identified in a man between 65 and 79 years old with active or convalescent COVID-19.

The CDR3 sequence: CASSYWPRDSGQPQHF. The CDR3, as DNA: TGTGCCAGCAGTTACTGGCCCAGGGATTCGGGTCAGCCCCAGCATTTT. The chain has TRBV6-5 and TRBJ1-5; D possibly corresponds to TRBD1 (5 bases). This CDR3 has 16 residues. Trimming removed 1 base from V and 6 bases from J, with 16 bases in between. The germline gives CDR1 MNHEY, CDR2 SVGAGI.